The following is a T cell receptor (beta chain) sequence with its context. The sample originates from a study of T cell responses to AZD1222 COVID-19 vaccine. Only in-frame clones appear in the TCRdb table, and some are missing; sequencing was by immunoSEQ multiplex PCR. The sample carries roughly 100,000 clones, 80% to 90% recorded once. The CDR3 totals 19 residues. The germline V gene has CDR1 SGHRS and CDR2 YFSETQ. J gave up 0 bases and V 0 bases, and 7 bases lay outside the gene matches. Sample: peripheral blood, taken 28 days after the second AZD1222 dose. V and J are TRBV5-1 and TRBJ2-2; 11 bases agree with TRBD2. This receptor was taken from an adult who received the AZD1222 COVID-19 vaccine. The CDR3 is CASSLGLAGQKPNTGELFF. Written as DNA, the CDR3 is TGCGCCAGCAGCTTGGGACTAGCGGGACAAAAACCGAACACCGGGGAGCTGTTTTTT. Supplemented by reference TRBV5-1 and TRBJ2-2, the full variable domain reads KAGVTQTPRYLIKTRGQQVTLSCSPISGHRSVSWYQQTPGQGLQFLFEYFSETQRNKGNFPGRFSGRQFSNSRSEMNVSTLELGDSALYLCASSLGLAGQKPNTGELFFGEGSRLTVL.